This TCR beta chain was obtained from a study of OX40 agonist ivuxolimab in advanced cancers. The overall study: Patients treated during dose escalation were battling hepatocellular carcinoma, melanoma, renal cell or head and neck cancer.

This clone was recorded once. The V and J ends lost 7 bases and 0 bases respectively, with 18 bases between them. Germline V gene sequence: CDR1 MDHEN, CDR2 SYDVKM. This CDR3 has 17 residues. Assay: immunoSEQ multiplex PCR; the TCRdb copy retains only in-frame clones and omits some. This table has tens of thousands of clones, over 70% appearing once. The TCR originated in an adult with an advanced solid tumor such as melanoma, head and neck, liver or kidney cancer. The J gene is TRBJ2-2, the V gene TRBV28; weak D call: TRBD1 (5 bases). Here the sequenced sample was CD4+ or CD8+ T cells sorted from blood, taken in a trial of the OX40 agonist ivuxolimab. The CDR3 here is CASTPAWGFANTGELFF. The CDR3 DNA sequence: TGTGCCAGCACCCCGGCATGGGGCTTCGCGAACACCGGGGAGCTGTTTTTT.